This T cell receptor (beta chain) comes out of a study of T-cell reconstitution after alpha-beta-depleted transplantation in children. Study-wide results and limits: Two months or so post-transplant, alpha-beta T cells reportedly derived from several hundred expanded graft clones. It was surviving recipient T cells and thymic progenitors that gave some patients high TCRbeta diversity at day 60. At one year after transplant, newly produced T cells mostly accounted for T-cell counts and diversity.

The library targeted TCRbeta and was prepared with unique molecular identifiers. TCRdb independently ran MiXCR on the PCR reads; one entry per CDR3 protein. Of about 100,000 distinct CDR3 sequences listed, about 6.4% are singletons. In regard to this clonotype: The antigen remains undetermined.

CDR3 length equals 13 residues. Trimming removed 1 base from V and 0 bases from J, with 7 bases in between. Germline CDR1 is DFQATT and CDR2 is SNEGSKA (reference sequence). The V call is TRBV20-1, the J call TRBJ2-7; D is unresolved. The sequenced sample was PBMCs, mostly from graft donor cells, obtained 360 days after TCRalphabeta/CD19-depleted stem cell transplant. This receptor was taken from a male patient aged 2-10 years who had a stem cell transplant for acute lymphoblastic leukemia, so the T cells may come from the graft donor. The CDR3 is CSARVGPSYEQYF. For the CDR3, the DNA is TGCAGTGCTAGAGTAGGGCCCTCCTACGAGCAGTACTTC.